This is a list of T cell receptor beta chains from one sample in a study of blood T cell repertoires in COVID-19. Assay: immunoSEQ multiplex PCR; the TCRdb copy retains only in-frame clones and omits some. The table lists roughly 180,000 clones, about four fifths of them singletons. The specimen sequenced was peripheral blood. These receptors all come from a woman in her fifties or sixties with COVID-19, enrolled during active disease. The CDR3 runs from the conserved cysteine through the conserved F or W. Fields, in order: clone size, V gene, J gene, D gene, CDR3 DNA, CDR3 protein. The D gene is left open where the match is weak. Only part of the rows carry a size: once, few, many, or a class if the clone is expanded.

clone size: few
V gene: TRBV14
J gene: TRBJ1-2
D gene: .
CDR3 DNA: TGTGCCAGCAGCCCCCCAGGAGGGACCTATGGCTACACCTTC
CDR3 protein: CASSPPGGTYGYTF

clone size: .
V gene: TRBV6-2/TRBV6-3
J gene: TRBJ2-3
D gene: .
CDR3 DNA: TGTGCCAGCAGTTACTTTTCGGGAGCGACAGATACGCAGTATTTT
CDR3 protein: CASSYFSGATDTQYF

clone size: .
V gene: TRBV5-1
J gene: TRBJ2-7
D gene: TRBD2
CDR3 DNA: TGCGCCAGCAGCCAGGGGCCTCGGGCGGGGGGCGAGCAGTACTTC
CDR3 protein: CASSQGPRAGGEQYF

clone size: .
V gene: TRBV3-1/TRBV3-2
J gene: TRBJ2-1
D gene: .
CDR3 DNA: TGTGCCAGCAGCCAAGAGTCAGGGAACAATGAGCAGTTCTTC
CDR3 protein: CASSQESGNNEQFF

clone size: once
V gene: TRBV11-1
J gene: TRBJ1-1
D gene: .
CDR3 DNA: TGTGCCAGCAGACCAAACAGGGCTGGAACTGAAGCTTTCTTT
CDR3 protein: CASRPNRAGTEAFF

clone size: .
V gene: TRBV21-1
J gene: TRBJ2-3
D gene: .
CDR3 DNA: TGTGCCAGCAGCTGGACAGCCGTTAGCACAGATACGCAGTATTTT
CDR3 protein: CASSWTAVSTDTQYF

clone size: .
V gene: TRBV7-9
J gene: TRBJ2-3
D gene: .
CDR3 DNA: TGTGCCAGCAGCTTCCTGAGGGCAGATACGCAGTATTTT
CDR3 protein: CASSFLRADTQYF

clone size: few
V gene: TRBV19
J gene: TRBJ2-2
D gene: TRBD1
CDR3 DNA: TGTGCCAGTACCCGACAGGGGGCCGGCACCGGGGAGCTGTTTTTT
CDR3 protein: CASTRQGAGTGELFF

clone size: .
V gene: TRBV29-1
J gene: TRBJ1-2
D gene: TRBD1
CDR3 DNA: TGCAGCGGGGACAGGGGCGCGTCTGGCTACACCTTC
CDR3 protein: CSGDRGASGYTF

clone size: once
V gene: TRBV9
J gene: TRBJ2-7
D gene: TRBD1
CDR3 DNA: TGTGCCAGCAGCGCGGCCCCGACAGGGGGATCTAGAGAGCAGTACTTC
CDR3 protein: CASSAAPTGGSREQYF

clone size: .
V gene: TRBV21-1
J gene: TRBJ2-3
D gene: .
CDR3 DNA: TGTGCCAGCAGCAAAGGCCCCCTAGCGGGGGGCCAGCAGTATTTT
CDR3 protein: CASSKGPLAGGQQYF

clone size: once
V gene: TRBV5-4
J gene: TRBJ1-2
D gene: TRBD1
CDR3 DNA: TGTGCCAGCGTGGGACAGGGGGGAACCTATGGCTACACCTTC
CDR3 protein: CASVGQGGTYGYTF

clone size: .
V gene: TRBV6-5
J gene: TRBJ2-1
D gene: .
CDR3 DNA: TGTGCCAGCAGGGGGACTGACGACAATGAGCAGTTCTTC
CDR3 protein: CASRGTDDNEQFF

clone size: .
V gene: TRBV5-1
J gene: TRBJ1-1
D gene: .
CDR3 DNA: TGCGCCAGCAGCCAGGGGATAGGCACTGAAGCTTTCTTT
CDR3 protein: CASSQGIGTEAFF

clone size: .
V gene: TRBV10-1
J gene: TRBJ1-3
D gene: .
CDR3 DNA: TGCGCCAGCAGTGATCCGGGAAACACCATATATTTT
CDR3 protein: CASSDPGNTIYF

clone size: .
V gene: TRBV2
J gene: TRBJ1-6
D gene: TRBD1
CDR3 DNA: TGTGCCAGCAGTCAGGACAGGGTCAGCTCACCCCTCCACTTT
CDR3 protein: CASSQDRVSSPLHF

clone size: .
V gene: TRBV28
J gene: TRBJ2-1
D gene: .
CDR3 DNA: TGTGCCAGCAGTTACTCTAACTCCTACAATGAGCAGTTCTTC
CDR3 protein: CASSYSNSYNEQFF

clone size: .
V gene: TRBV18
J gene: TRBJ2-1
D gene: .
CDR3 DNA: TGTGCCAGCTCACCACCAGGAAGACTCAGCTACAATGAGCAGTTCTTC
CDR3 protein: CASSPPGRLSYNEQFF

clone size: .
V gene: TRBV7-2
J gene: TRBJ2-7
D gene: .
CDR3 DNA: TGTGCCAGCAGCTTAGCGGGAGGCGGCTACGAGCAGTACTTC
CDR3 protein: CASSLAGGGYEQYF

clone size: .
V gene: TRBV19
J gene: TRBJ2-2
D gene: TRBD2
CDR3 DNA: TGTGCCAGTAGTCGGGGGGGAAGCACCGGGGAGCTGTTTTTT
CDR3 protein: CASSRGGSTGELFF

clone size: .
V gene: TRBV7-9
J gene: TRBJ2-7
D gene: TRBD1
CDR3 DNA: TGTGCCAGCAGCTTGGGGGACAGGTACTACGAGCAGTACTTC
CDR3 protein: CASSLGDRYYEQYF

clone size: .
V gene: TRBV6-5
J gene: TRBJ2-1
D gene: .
CDR3 DNA: TGTGCCACGTCTAGTGCTGTAAATGAGCAGTTCTTC
CDR3 protein: CATSSAVNEQFF

clone size: .
V gene: TRBV3-1/TRBV3-2
J gene: TRBJ1-1
D gene: .
CDR3 DNA: TGTGCCAGCAGCCAAGGGCGCCGGGAGAACACTGAAGCTTTCTTT
CDR3 protein: CASSQGRRENTEAFF

clone size: .
V gene: TRBV7-9
J gene: TRBJ2-1
D gene: .
CDR3 DNA: TGTGCCAGCAGCTTAGGCGGGCGGCAGTTCTTC
CDR3 protein: CASSLGGRQFF

clone size: few
V gene: TRBV7-6
J gene: TRBJ2-5
D gene: TRBD2
CDR3 DNA: TGTGCCAGCAGCTTAGGACTAGCGATCCAAGAGACCCAGTACTTC
CDR3 protein: CASSLGLAIQETQYF

clone size: few
V gene: TRBV3-1/TRBV3-2
J gene: TRBJ2-4
D gene: TRBD2
CDR3 DNA: TGTGCCAGCAGCTTACGACCGGGACTAGCGGGACAAAACATTCAGTACTTC
CDR3 protein: CASSLRPGLAGQNIQYF

clone size: .
V gene: TRBV7-6
J gene: TRBJ2-1
D gene: TRBD1
CDR3 DNA: TGTGCCAGCAGCCCAAGGGGACAGGGTAGTGAGCAGTTCTTC
CDR3 protein: CASSPRGQGSEQFF

clone size: .
V gene: TRBV18
J gene: TRBJ2-7
D gene: TRBD2
CDR3 DNA: TGTGCCAGCGCACAAAGCGGGGGGCGATCCTACGAGCAGTACTTC
CDR3 protein: CASAQSGGRSYEQYF

clone size: few
V gene: TRBV5-1
J gene: TRBJ2-2
D gene: .
CDR3 DNA: TGCGCCAGCAGCTTGCTAGCAGGCACCGGGGAGCTGTTTTTT
CDR3 protein: CASSLLAGTGELFF

clone size: .
V gene: TRBV6-5
J gene: TRBJ1-2
D gene: .
CDR3 DNA: TGTGCCAGCACGAACAGGCAGGGCGGCAACTATGGCTACACCTTC
CDR3 protein: CASTNRQGGNYGYTF

clone size: .
V gene: TRBV5-5
J gene: TRBJ1-6
D gene: .
CDR3 DNA: TGTGCCAGCAGCTTCGACCCAGGGCGGAATTCACCCCTCCACTTT
CDR3 protein: CASSFDPGRNSPLHF

clone size: .
V gene: TRBV12-3/TRBV12-4
J gene: TRBJ1-6
D gene: TRBD1
CDR3 DNA: TGTGCCAGCAGTCCCAGACAGGGGGCACCCCTCCACTTT
CDR3 protein: CASSPRQGAPLHF

clone size: .
V gene: TRBV18
J gene: TRBJ1-2
D gene: TRBD1
CDR3 DNA: TGTGCCAGCTCACCACCGGGACAGCTAAACTATGGCTACACCTTC
CDR3 protein: CASSPPGQLNYGYTF

clone size: many
V gene: TRBV18
J gene: TRBJ2-7
D gene: .
CDR3 DNA: TGTGCCAGCTCATTAGGGGCCGATACCTACGAGCAGTACTTC
CDR3 protein: CASSLGADTYEQYF

clone size: .
V gene: TRBV5-4
J gene: TRBJ2-3
D gene: TRBD1
CDR3 DNA: TGTGCCAGCGGACGGACAGGGTCAGATACGCAGTATTTT
CDR3 protein: CASGRTGSDTQYF

clone size: .
V gene: TRBV4-3
J gene: TRBJ2-7
D gene: TRBD2
CDR3 DNA: TGCGCCAGCAGCCAAGACTCTGGCGGGAGCTCCTACGAGCAGTACTTC
CDR3 protein: CASSQDSGGSSYEQYF

clone size: .
V gene: TRBV6-2/TRBV6-3
J gene: TRBJ1-1
D gene: .
CDR3 DNA: TGTGCCAGCAGTTACTCGAGGTTTGAAGCTTTCTTT
CDR3 protein: CASSYSRFEAFF

clone size: .
V gene: TRBV7-3
J gene: TRBJ2-3
D gene: TRBD2
CDR3 DNA: TGTGCCAGCAGCTTAAGCGGGGGGCGGACAGATACGCAGTATTTT
CDR3 protein: CASSLSGGRTDTQYF

clone size: .
V gene: TRBV6-2/TRBV6-3
J gene: TRBJ2-7
D gene: TRBD1
CDR3 DNA: TGTGCCAGCAGTCGCAGGGGACAGGCTACCTACGAGCAGTACTTC
CDR3 protein: CASSRRGQATYEQYF

clone size: .
V gene: TRBV28
J gene: TRBJ2-7
D gene: .
CDR3 DNA: TGTGCCAGCAGCCCGATGGTGTACAAGAACTCCTACGAGCAGTACTTC
CDR3 protein: CASSPMVYKNSYEQYF

clone size: .
V gene: TRBV29-1
J gene: TRBJ1-4
D gene: TRBD1
CDR3 DNA: TGCAGCGTTGCCGGGACAGGGATCTTGGTAGCAACTAATGAAAAACTGTTTTTT
CDR3 protein: CSVAGTGILVATNEKLFF

clone size: .
V gene: TRBV27
J gene: TRBJ2-1
D gene: TRBD2
CDR3 DNA: TGTGCCAGCACCGAGGGACTATGGGCCCCCACGCAGTTCTTC
CDR3 protein: CASTEGLWAPTQFF

clone size: .
V gene: TRBV6-1
J gene: TRBJ1-5
D gene: .
CDR3 DNA: TGTGCCAGCAGTGAATGGCAGAACACAGAGCCCCAGCATTTT
CDR3 protein: CASSEWQNTEPQHF

clone size: .
V gene: TRBV27
J gene: TRBJ2-5
D gene: .
CDR3 DNA: TGTGCCAGCAGTACTAGAACGGGGGTTTGGCAAGAGACCCAGTACTTC
CDR3 protein: CASSTRTGVWQETQYF

clone size: .
V gene: TRBV12-3/TRBV12-4
J gene: TRBJ1-1
D gene: .
CDR3 DNA: TGTGCCAGCAGTTTATCGGGGAACACTGAAGCTTTCTTT
CDR3 protein: CASSLSGNTEAFF

clone size: .
V gene: TRBV4-1
J gene: TRBJ1-3
D gene: .
CDR3 DNA: TGCGCCAGCAGCCAGGGCGTCGTGCGGGGGGAATCTGGAAACACCATATATTTT
CDR3 protein: CASSQGVVRGESGNTIYF

clone size: .
V gene: TRBV28
J gene: TRBJ2-5
D gene: TRBD2
CDR3 DNA: TGTGCCAGCAGTGGACTAGCGGGGTCGGCAAATCAAGAGACCCAGTACTTC
CDR3 protein: CASSGLAGSANQETQYF

clone size: many
V gene: TRBV11-2
J gene: TRBJ1-5
D gene: .
CDR3 DNA: TGTGCCAGCAGCTTAGCGGGAGGCAATCAGCCCCAGCATTTT
CDR3 protein: CASSLAGGNQPQHF